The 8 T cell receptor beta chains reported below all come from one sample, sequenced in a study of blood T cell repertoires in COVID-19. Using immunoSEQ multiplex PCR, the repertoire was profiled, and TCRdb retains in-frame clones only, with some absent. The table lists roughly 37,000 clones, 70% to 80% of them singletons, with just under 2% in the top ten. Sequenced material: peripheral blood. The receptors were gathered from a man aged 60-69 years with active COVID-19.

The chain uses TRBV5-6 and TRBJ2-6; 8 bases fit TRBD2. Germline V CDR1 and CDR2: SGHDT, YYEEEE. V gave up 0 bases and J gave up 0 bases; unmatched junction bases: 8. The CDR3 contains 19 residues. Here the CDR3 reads CASSLAAGGFLSGANVLTF. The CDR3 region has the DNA TGTGCCAGCAGCTTGGCCGCGGGGGGCTTCCTCTCTGGGGCCAACGTCCTGACTTTC.

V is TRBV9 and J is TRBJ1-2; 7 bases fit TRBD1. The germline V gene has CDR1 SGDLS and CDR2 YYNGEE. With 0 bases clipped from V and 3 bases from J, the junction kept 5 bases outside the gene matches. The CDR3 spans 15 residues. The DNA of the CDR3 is TGTGCCAGCAGCGTAGGGCAGGGGGTGGACTATGGCTACACCTTC. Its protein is CASSVGQGVDYGYTF.

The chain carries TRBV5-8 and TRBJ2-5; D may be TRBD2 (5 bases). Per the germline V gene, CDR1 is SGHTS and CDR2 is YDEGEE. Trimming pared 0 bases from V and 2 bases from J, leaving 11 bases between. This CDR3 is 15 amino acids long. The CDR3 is CASSLGRTDQETQYF. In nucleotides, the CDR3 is TGTGCCAGCAGCTTGGGAAGGACTGATCAAGAGACCCAGTACTTC.

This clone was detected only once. In DNA, the CDR3 is TGTGCCAGCACCTTAGCCCCACAAACAGGAATTAGGGAAGCTTTCTTT. Its translation: CASTLAPQTGIREAFF. V and J are TRBV28 and TRBJ1-1; tentatively, D is TRBD1 (5 bases). Trimming shortened V by 7 bases and J by 8 bases, and 26 bases separated the two germline ends. From germline, CDR1 is MDHEN and CDR2 SYDVKM. The length of the CDR3 is 16 residues.

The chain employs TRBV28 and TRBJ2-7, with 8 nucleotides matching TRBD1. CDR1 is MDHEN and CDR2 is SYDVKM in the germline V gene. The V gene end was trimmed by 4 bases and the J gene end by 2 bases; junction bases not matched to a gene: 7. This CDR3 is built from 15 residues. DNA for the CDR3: TGTGCCAGCAGTTCAGGGGGCTCGGGAACCTACGAGCAGTACTTC. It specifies CASSSGGSGTYEQYF.

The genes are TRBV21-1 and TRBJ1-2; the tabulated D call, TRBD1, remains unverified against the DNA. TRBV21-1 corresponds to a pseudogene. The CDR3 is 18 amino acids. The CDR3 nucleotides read TGTGCCAGCAGCGAAAAAACTCTGGAAGGGGGCGCGGGTTATGGCTACACCTTC. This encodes CASSEKTLEGGAGYGYTF.

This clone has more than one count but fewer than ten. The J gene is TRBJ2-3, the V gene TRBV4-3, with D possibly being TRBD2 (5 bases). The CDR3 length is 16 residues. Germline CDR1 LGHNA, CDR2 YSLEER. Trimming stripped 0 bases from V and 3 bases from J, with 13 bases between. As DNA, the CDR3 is TGCGCCAGCAGCCAAGATTTGAGGGTCGGAACAGATACGCAGTATTTT. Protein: CASSQDLRVGTDTQYF.

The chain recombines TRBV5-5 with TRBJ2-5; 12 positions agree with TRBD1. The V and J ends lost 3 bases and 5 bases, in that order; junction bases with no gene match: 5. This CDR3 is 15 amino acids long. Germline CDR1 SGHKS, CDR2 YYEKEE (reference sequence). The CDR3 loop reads CASSWGTGGAETQYF. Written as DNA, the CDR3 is TGTGCCAGCAGCTGGGGGACAGGGGGCGCGGAGACCCAGTACTTC.